This TCR beta chain was captured in a study of CD8+CD57+ T cells in acquired aplastic anemia. Genomic DNA, serving as template, underwent TCR beta VDJ and CDR3 profiling. Via MiXCR, TCRdb re-called the reads, giving one row per CDR3 protein. The sample consists of about 150,000 distinct CDR3 sequences, 52% of them appearing once. Points on this clonotype: A much larger clone lies one base from this, so it may be a read error.

Only patients with CD8+CD57+ cell expansion on flow cytometry were chosen for sequencing. The CDR3 runs 15 residues. Germline V gives CDR1 SGHAT, CDR2 FQDESV (reference sequence). This clonotype originated in a human donor with aplastic anemia. Source material: sorted CD4+, CD8+, or CD8+CD57+ T cells (not recorded which) from PBMCs. The chain joins TRBV11-1 to TRBJ2-1; tentatively, D is TRBD1 or TRBD2 (6 bases each). The CDR3 loop is CASSFIGVGGNERFF. The CDR3 nucleotides are TGTGCCAGCAGCTTCATCGGGGTCGGGGGCAATGAGCGGTTCTTC.